The source of this TCR beta chain is a study of beta chain features in type 1 diabetes. General study findings and limits: When VDJ junctions were examined, type 1 diabetes patients showed fewer insertions and more deletions. Cells that show high TCR expression could be over-represented by cDNA sequencing. Moderate yet significant TCRB CDR3 shortening was seen in Type 1 diabetes patients in all four CD4+ subsets. A possible short-template PCR bias applies equally to patients and controls.

Sorting with CD45RO/CCR7/CD25/CD127/CD95/CD27 yielded naive, central memory, regulatory and stem-like memory CD4+ cells. As to this clone: Its antigen remains unknown.

Expressed TCRB transcripts were sequenced because the isolated RNA had all been reverse transcribed beforehand. Measured with immunoSEQ multiplex PCR; TCRdb has only the in-frame clones, and not every one. The table shows 500,000 to 850,000 clones, with more than 13% occurring only once. Sample: naive CD4+ T cells from blood. This clonotype originated in a man aged 18 to 30 with type 1 diabetes.

DNA of the CDR3: TGTGCCTGGAGTCCCCGACAGCCCCCTCGGGAGACCCAGTACTTC. This sequence encodes CAWSPRQPPRETQYF. The V call is TRBV30, the J call TRBJ2-5, with D possibly matching TRBD1 (5 bases). The CDR3 covers 15 residues. Trimming pared 2 bases from V and 5 bases from J, leaving 18 bases between. Germline-derived CDR1 and CDR2 are GTSNPN and SVGIG (reference sequence).